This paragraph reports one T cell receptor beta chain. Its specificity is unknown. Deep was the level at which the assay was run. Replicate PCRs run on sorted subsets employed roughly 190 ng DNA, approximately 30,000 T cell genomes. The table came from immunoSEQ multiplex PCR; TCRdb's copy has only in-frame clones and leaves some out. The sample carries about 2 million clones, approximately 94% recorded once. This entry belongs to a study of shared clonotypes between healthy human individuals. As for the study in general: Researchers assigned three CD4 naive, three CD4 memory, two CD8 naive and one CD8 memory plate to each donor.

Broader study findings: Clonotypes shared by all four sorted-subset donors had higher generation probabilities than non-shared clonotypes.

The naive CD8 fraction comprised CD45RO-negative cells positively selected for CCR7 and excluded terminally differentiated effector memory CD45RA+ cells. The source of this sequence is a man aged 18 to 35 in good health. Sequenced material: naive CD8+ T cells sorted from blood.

In DNA form, the CDR3 reads TGTGCCAGCAGCGTAGAGGTTAGCAGTGAGCAGTTCTTC. Translation: CASSVEVSSEQFF. The chain joins TRBV9 to TRBJ2-1; D call uncertain. This CDR3 is 13 amino acids long. Germline V gene sequence: CDR1 SGDLS, CDR2 YYNGEE. Trimming stripped 0 bases from V and 9 bases from J, with 10 bases between.